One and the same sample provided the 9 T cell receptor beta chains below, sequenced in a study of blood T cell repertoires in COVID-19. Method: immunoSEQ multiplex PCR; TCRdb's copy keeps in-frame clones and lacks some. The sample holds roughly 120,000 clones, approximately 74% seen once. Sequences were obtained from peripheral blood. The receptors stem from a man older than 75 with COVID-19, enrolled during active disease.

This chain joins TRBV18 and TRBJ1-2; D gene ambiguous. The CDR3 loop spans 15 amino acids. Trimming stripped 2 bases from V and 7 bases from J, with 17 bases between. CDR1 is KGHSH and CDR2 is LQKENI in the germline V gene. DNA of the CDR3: TGTGCCAGCTCACCATCAGCGCAGTTTCCTCTTGGCTACACCTTC. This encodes CASSPSAQFPLGYTF.

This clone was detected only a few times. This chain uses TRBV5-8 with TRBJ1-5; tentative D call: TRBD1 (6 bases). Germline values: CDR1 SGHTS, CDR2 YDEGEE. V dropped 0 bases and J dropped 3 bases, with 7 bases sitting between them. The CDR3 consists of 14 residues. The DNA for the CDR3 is TGTGCCAGCAGCTTGGGGACAGTCAATCAGCCCCAGCATTTT. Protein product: CASSLGTVNQPQHF.

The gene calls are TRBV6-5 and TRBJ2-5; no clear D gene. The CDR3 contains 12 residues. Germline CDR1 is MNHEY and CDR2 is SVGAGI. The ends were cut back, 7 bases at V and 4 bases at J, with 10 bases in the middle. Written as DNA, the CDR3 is TGTGCCAGCAAAAAGTCGGGAGAGACCCAGTACTTC. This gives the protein CASKKSGETQYF.

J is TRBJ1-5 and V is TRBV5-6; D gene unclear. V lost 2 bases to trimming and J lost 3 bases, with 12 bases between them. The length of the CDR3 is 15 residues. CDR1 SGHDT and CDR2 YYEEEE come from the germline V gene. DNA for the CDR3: TGTGCCAGCAGCTTCGACGGAGGTTACAATCAGCCCCAGCATTTT. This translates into CASSFDGGYNQPQHF.

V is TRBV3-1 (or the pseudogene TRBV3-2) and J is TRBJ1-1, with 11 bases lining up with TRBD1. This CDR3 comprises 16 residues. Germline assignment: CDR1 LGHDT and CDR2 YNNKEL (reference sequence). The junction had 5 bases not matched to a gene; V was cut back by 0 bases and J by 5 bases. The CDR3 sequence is CASSQDAGQGATEAFF. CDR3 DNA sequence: TGTGCCAGCAGCCAAGATGCCGGACAGGGGGCAACTGAAGCTTTCTTT.

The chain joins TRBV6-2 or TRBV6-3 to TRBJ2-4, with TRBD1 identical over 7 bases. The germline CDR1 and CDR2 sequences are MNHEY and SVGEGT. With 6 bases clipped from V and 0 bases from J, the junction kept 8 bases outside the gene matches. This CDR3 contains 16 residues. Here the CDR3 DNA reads TGTGCCAGCAGCCTGCCAGGGGGATTAGCCAAAAACATTCAGTACTTC. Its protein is CASSLPGGLAKNIQYF.

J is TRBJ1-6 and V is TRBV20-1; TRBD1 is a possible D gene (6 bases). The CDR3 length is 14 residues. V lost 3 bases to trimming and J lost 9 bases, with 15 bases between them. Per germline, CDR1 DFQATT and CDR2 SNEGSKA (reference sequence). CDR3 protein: CSASEGGESSPLHF. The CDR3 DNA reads TGCAGTGCTAGTGAGGGGGGGGAGAGTTCACCCCTCCACTTT.

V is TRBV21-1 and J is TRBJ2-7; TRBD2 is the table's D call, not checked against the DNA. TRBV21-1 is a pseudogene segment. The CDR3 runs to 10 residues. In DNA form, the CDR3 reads TGTGCCAGCAATAGTTACGAGCAGTACTTC. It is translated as CASNSYEQYF.

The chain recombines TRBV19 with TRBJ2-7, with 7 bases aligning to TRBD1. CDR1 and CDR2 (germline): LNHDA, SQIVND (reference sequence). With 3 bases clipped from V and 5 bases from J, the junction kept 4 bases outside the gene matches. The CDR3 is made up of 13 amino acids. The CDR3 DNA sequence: TGTGCCAGTAGTATTACACAGGGGAACGAGCAGTACTTC. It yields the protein CASSITQGNEQYF.